This entry describes one TCR beta chain. The target antigen is unknown. Blood CD4+ CD25-low CD127-high conventional T cells supplied the genomic DNA template. The data were obtained in a study of regulatory and conventional T cells in RAG deficiency. Germline V CDR1 and CDR2: SGHVS, FQNEAQ. This CDR3 is built from 14 residues. Trimming removed 6 bases at V and 3 bases at J, with 15 bases between. The data were produced by immunoSEQ multiplex PCR, yet TCRdb's version contains in-frame clones alone and is incomplete. In the table there are about 46,000 clones, approximately 90% of which are singletons. Regarding the study as a whole: Omenn patients showed >85% Treg-Tconv overlap and shorter CDR3 lengths. RAG-deficient patients showed markedly lower Shannon entropy and higher Simpson indices than control T-cell subsets. Compared with controls, unique Treg TCR beta sequences dropped about 100-fold in Omenn syndrome and CID/AS.

This sample was also put to use in a study of regulatory T cells. That work adds: Primers: 52 TRBV forward and 13 TRBJ reverse. Regulatory T cells showed the strongest V-J pair restriction and V/J gene skewing among patient repertoires.

V and J are TRBV7-8 and TRBJ2-7; possibly TRBD1 for D (6 bases). This TCR was sampled from a human donor in good health. The material sequenced was CD4+ effector T cells sorted from blood. The CDR3 here is CASRPQGIGYEQYF. The CDR3 DNA follows: TGTGCCAGCAGGCCACAGGGTATCGGCTACGAGCAGTACTTC.